These 3 T cell receptor beta chains were sequenced from one sample in a study of T cells in localized non-small cell lung cancer. Repertoires were generated with immunoSEQ multiplex PCR, while TCRdb's copy carries only in-frame clones and drops some. Of some 20,000 clones in the sample, approximately 90% are singletons; the top ten hold 2.7%. The source material was peripheral blood, sampled before any cancer treatment. Source of these receptors: a woman aged 40-69 years with stage I lung adenocarcinoma.

The chain carries TRBV19 and TRBJ1-6; 10 bases are a match to TRBD1. The CDR3 has 14 amino acids. Trimming at V came to 7 bases and at J to 8 bases, leaving 5 bases not matched to a gene. Per germline, CDR1 LNHDA and CDR2 SQIVND (reference sequence). The DNA of the CDR3 is TGTGCCAGTACCGAGGACAGGGGGTATTCACCCCTCCACTTT. It encodes CASTEDRGYSPLHF.

This chain links TRBV4-2 with TRBJ2-7; no clear D. Germline V gene lookup returns CDR1 LGHNA and CDR2 YNFKEQ. The CDR3 totals 11 residues. Trimming removed 0 bases from V and 3 bases from J, with 0 bases in between. CDR3 region: CASSQDYEQYF. The DNA of the CDR3 is TGTGCCAGCAGCCAAGACTACGAGCAGTACTTC.

The rearrangement joins TRBV9 to TRBJ2-5; D perhaps matches TRBD2 (5 bases). V lost 4 bases to trimming and J lost 0 bases, with 7 bases between them. CDR1 SGDLS and CDR2 YYNGEE come from the germline V gene. CDR3 length equals 13 residues. This CDR3 reads CASSPSYQETQYF. Here the CDR3 DNA reads TGTGCCAGCAGCCCTAGCTACCAAGAGACCCAGTACTTC. The variable domain in full, completed from reference TRBV9 and TRBJ2-5, reads DSGVTQTPKHLITATGQRVTLRCSPRSGDLSVYWYQQSLDQGLQFLIQYYNGEERAKGNILERFSAQQFPDLHSELNLSSLELGDSALYFCASSPSYQETQYFGPGTRLLVL.